The table lists the clone carrying this T cell receptor beta chain with a count of one. Its specificity is unknown. Only in-frame clones appear in the TCRdb table, and some are missing; sequencing was by immunoSEQ multiplex PCR. Altogether approximately 140,000 clones are present, 80% to 90% being singletons, with the ten largest covering approximately 5.1%. This record comes from a study of T cell responses to AZD1222 COVID-19 vaccine. The wider study: Pooled samples include second doses given at about 4 or 12 weeks.

There are 14 residues in the CDR3. Looked up from germline, CDR1 is LGHNA and CDR2 is YNFKEQ. Trimming took off 4 bases at V and 5 bases at J, with 14 bases between the two ends. The study's findings and limits: Compared with day 0, the breadth and depth of the Spike-specific TCR repertoire rose significantly after two doses of AZD1222. Without day 14 samples, only post-peak T cell repertoires were studied. The study found vaccine-associated CD4 TCRs spanning spike, dominant at 160-218 and 743-854.

Sequencing used peripheral blood, obtained on day 0 of AZD1222 vaccination. This chain joins TRBV4-2 and TRBJ2-5; D may be TRBD2 (5 bases). This clonotype was obtained from an adult in good health. The CDR3 DNA sequence: TGTGCCAGCAGCCCCCGGGCGGGTACGGAGACCCAGTACTTC. It is translated as CASSPRAGTETQYF.